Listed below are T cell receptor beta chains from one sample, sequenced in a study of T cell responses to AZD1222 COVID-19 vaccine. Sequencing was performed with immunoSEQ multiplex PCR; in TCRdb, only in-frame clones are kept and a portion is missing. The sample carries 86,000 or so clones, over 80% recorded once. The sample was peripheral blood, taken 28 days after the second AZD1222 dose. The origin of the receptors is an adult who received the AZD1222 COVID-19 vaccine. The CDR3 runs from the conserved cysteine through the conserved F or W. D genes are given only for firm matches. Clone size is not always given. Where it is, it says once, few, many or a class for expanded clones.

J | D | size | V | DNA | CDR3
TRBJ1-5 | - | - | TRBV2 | TGTGCCAGCAGTGACGACAGCAATCAGCCCCAGCATTTT | CASSDDSNQPQHF
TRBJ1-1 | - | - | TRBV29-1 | TGCAGCGCGGAGGGGTTTGGGAACACTGAAGCTTTCTTT | CSAEGFGNTEAFF
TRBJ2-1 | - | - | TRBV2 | TGTGCCAGCAAGGATGCAGGAATCAATGAGCAGTTCTTC | CASKDAGINEQFF
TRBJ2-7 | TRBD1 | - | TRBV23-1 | TGCGCCAGCAGTCATCCCGCCCGGGACAGGGATTCCTACGAGCAGTACTTC | CASSHPARDRDSYEQYF
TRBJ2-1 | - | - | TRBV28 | TGTGCCACCACGCCGGACAATGAGCAGTTCTTC | CATTPDNEQFF
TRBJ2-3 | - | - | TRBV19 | TGTGCCAGTAGTATAGACCTCGCTTATTTCACAGATACGCAGTATTTT | CASSIDLAYFTDTQYF
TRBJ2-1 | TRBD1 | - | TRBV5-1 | TGCGCCAGCAGCCTGCCAGGGGGTAAATACAATGAGCAGTTCTTC | CASSLPGGKYNEQFF
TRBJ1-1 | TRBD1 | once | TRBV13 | TGTGCCAGCAGCTCGGACAGGGTGAGGACTGAAGCTTTCTTT | CASSSDRVRTEAFF
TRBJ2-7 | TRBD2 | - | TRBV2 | TGTGCCAGCAGTAGTAGCGGGAGGGCCCTCGGTGAGCAGTACTTC | CASSSSGRALGEQYF
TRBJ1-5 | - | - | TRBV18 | TGTGCCAGCTCACCACCGGGATTCAGTCAGCCCCAGCATTTT | CASSPPGFSQPQHF
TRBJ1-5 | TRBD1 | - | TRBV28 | TGTGCCAGCAGGGGGGACAGGGTTTACCAGCCCCAGCATTTT | CASRGDRVYQPQHF
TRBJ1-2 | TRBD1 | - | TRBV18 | TGTGCCAGCTCACCACTGGACAGGGGGGACTATGGCTACACCTTC | CASSPLDRGDYGYTF
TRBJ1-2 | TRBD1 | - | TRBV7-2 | TGTGCCAGCAGCTTAGGGGGACAGGGTGGCGGCTACACCTTC | CASSLGGQGGGYTF
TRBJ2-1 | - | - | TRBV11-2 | TGTGCCAGCAGCTTAGTCTCGGGAGCAGTTGGTGAGCAGTTCTTC | CASSLVSGAVGEQFF
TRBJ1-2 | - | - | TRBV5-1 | TGCGCCAGCAGTGCCGACAAGATCTATGGCTACACCTTC | CASSADKIYGYTF
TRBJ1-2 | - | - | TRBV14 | TGTGCCAGCAGCCAAGACCCCAGGGCCCATTATGGCTACACCTTC | CASSQDPRAHYGYTF
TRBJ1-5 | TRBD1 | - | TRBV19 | TGTGCCAGTAGTTCTGTCCCTGGACAGGGGAGATACTATAGCAATCAGCCCCAGCATTTT | CASSSVPGQGRYYSNQPQHF
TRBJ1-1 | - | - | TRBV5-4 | TGTGCCAGCAGCCATTCGGGGGCCGGGAGGACTGAAGCTTTCTTT | CASSHSGAGRTEAFF
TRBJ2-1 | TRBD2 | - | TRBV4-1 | TGCGCCAGCAGCCAAGATCCTAGCGGGGTTTACAATGAGCAGTTCTTC | CASSQDPSGVYNEQFF
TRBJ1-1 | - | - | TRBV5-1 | TGCGCCAGCAGCTTGCAGGGGATTGCTTACTCGAACACTGAAGCTTTCTTT | CASSLQGIAYSNTEAFF
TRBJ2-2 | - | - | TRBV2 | TGTGCCAGCAATGGGGGTTCCGGGGAGCTGTTTTTT | CASNGGSGELFF
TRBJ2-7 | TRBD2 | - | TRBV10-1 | TGCGCCAGCAGTGAGCGGACTAGCGGGAGATACGAGCAGTACTTC | CASSERTSGRYEQYF